The 5 T cell receptor beta chains below were found in one sample sequenced in a study of blood T cell repertoires in COVID-19. The repertoire was sequenced with immunoSEQ multiplex PCR; TCRdb's copy has only in-frame clones and lacks some. The data show 95,000 to 110,000 clones, with more than 70% seen just once and approximately 4.3% held by the top ten. Sequencing was done on a sample of peripheral blood. These receptors all stem from a man between 65 and 85 years old with acute or convalescent COVID-19.

The rearrangement links TRBV5-1 to TRBJ2-1, with a possible D match to TRBD1 (5 bases). V lost 4 bases and J 4 bases, leaving 6 bases between the germline ends. Germline lookup yields CDR1 SGHRS and CDR2 YFSETQ. This CDR3 is 12 amino acids long. The CDR3 region is CASSDSYNEQFF. The CDR3 nucleotides are TGCGCCAGCAGCGACAGTTACAATGAGCAGTTCTTC.

The chain recombines TRBV10-3 with TRBJ1-1; D is perhaps TRBD1 (5 bases). The CDR3 loop spans 14 amino acids. V lost 4 bases, J lost 3 bases, and 12 bases lay in between. Germline CDR1 ENHRY, CDR2 SYGVKD. The CDR3 nucleotides are TGTGCCATCAGTGGGGGGGTGGGCCACACTGAAGCTTTCTTT. Its translation is CAISGGVGHTEAFF.

The rearrangement uses TRBV9 and TRBJ2-6; 13 nucleotides match TRBD2. Trimming took 4 bases from V and 4 from J; bases not matched to a gene: 8. The CDR3 extends over 18 amino acids. The germline V gene has CDR1 SGDLS and CDR2 YYNGEE. The chain's CDR3 is CASSKTSGGAPGANVLTF. Written as DNA, the CDR3 is TGTGCCAGCAGCAAAACTAGCGGGGGGGCACCAGGGGCCAACGTCCTGACTTTC.

In this sample, this clone turned up a few times. The gene calls are TRBV18 and TRBJ2-5; 7 bases map to TRBD2. The length of the CDR3 is 16 residues. Germline lookup yields CDR1 KGHSH and CDR2 LQKENI. The V gene end was trimmed by 0 bases and the J gene end by 1 base; junction bases not matched to a gene: 5. The CDR3 DNA follows: TGTGCCAGCTCACCACCGGGGGGGAGAAGCCAAGAGACCCAGTACTTC. Its protein product is CASSPPGGRSQETQYF. The variable domain in full, with the rest retrieved from reference TRBV18 and TRBJ2-5, is NAGVMQNPRHLVRRRGQEARLRCSPMKGHSHVYWYRQLPEEGLKFMVYLQKENIIDESGMPKERFSAEFPKEGPSILRIQQVVRGDSAAYFCASSPPGGRSQETQYFGPGTRLLVL.

This clone came up a few times. This rearrangement joins TRBV13 to TRBJ2-5, with 13 positions matching TRBD2. The germline gives CDR1 PRHDT, CDR2 FYEKMQ (reference sequence). Trimming took 2 bases from V and 3 from J; bases not matched to a gene: 6. The CDR3 totals 17 residues. CDR3 nucleotides: TGTGCCAGCAGCTTAATCAGGGGGACTAGCGGGGAAGAGACCCAGTACTTC. Amino acids: CASSLIRGTSGEETQYF.